The 27 T cell receptor beta chains below all came from one sample that was sequenced in a study of beta chain features in type 1 diabetes. The whole isolated RNA underwent reverse transcription, so sequencing captured expressed TCRB transcripts. The protocol was immunoSEQ multiplex PCR, while the TCRdb copy is restricted to in-frame clones and leaves out a portion. In the table there are a few hundred thousand clones, 9.5% to 13% of which are singletons. The sequencing sample was made of central memory CD4+ T cells from blood. The receptors shown here come from a man in his late teens or twenties in good health.

In its sample, this clone was seen many times. The chain uses TRBV29-1 and TRBJ2-5; 8 nucleotides align to TRBD1. Trimming cost V 8 bases and J 5 bases; bases outside gene matches: 7. The CDR3 runs 12 residues. The germline V gene encodes CDR1 SQVTM and CDR2 ANQGSEA. The CDR3 nucleotides read TGCAGCATATTGACAGGGGCGGAGACCCAGTACTTC. It translates to CSILTGAETQYF.

The chain combines TRBV10-1 with TRBJ1-4; 8 positions match TRBD1. The CDR3 runs to 14 residues. Germline V gene lookup returns CDR1 WNHNN and CDR2 SYGVQD (reference sequence). V lost 8 bases to trimming and J lost 6 bases; unmatched junction nucleotides: 8. The chain's CDR3 is CASGDRILDEKLFF. Written as DNA, the CDR3 is TGCGCCAGCGGGGACAGGATACTAGATGAAAAACTGTTTTTT.

This clone was counted between two and nine times. The genes are TRBV30 and TRBJ1-2; D is ambiguous. The CDR3 has 13 residues. The ends were cut back, 2 bases at V and 0 bases at J, with 7 bases in the middle. Germline V lookup: CDR1 GTSNPN, CDR2 SVGIG (reference sequence). CDR3 sequence reads: CAWSQQTNYGYTF. CDR3 coding DNA: TGTGCCTGGAGTCAACAGACTAACTATGGCTACACCTTC.

In this sample, this clone turned up a few times. The chain combines TRBV30 with TRBJ2-5; 8 bases agree with TRBD1. The CDR3 has 10 amino acids. Trimming cost V 5 bases and J 9 bases; bases outside gene matches: 2. The V gene's germline CDR1 is GTSNPN and CDR2 SVGIG (reference sequence). The CDR3 sequence: CAWADRAQYF. CDR3 nucleotide sequence: TGTGCCTGGGCGGACAGGGCCCAGTACTTC.

This clone was counted a few times. The V gene is TRBV29-1, the J gene TRBJ2-3; possible D gene TRBD2, 5 bases. V lost 4 bases and J 1 base, leaving 9 bases between the germline ends. The germline V gene has CDR1 SQVTM and CDR2 ANQGSEA. The length of the CDR3 is 13 residues. The CDR3 sequence is CSVVAGGTDTQYF. The CDR3, as DNA: TGCAGCGTTGTCGCGGGTGGCACAGATACGCAGTATTTT.

This clone was observed a few times. The same CDR3 is also encoded by other DNA sequences in this sample. V gene TRBV7-2 combines with J gene TRBJ2-7, with D maybe TRBD2 (5 bases). Germline V lookup: CDR1 SGHTA, CDR2 FQGNSA. With 2 bases removed from V and 2 bases from J, the gap between germline ends came to 7 bases. This CDR3 is 13 amino acids long. CDR3 sequence: CASSLRGTYEQYF. CDR3 in DNA: TGTGCCAGCAGCTTACGGGGTACCTACGAGCAGTACTTC.

This clone was detected a few times. This rearrangement joins TRBV9 to TRBJ2-1; TRBD2 matches 10 bases. The CDR3 has 13 residues. V gave up 7 bases and J gave up 6 bases; unmatched junction bases: 4. Germline assignment: CDR1 SGDLS and CDR2 YYNGEE. CDR3 DNA sequence: TGTGCCAGCGCGCTAGCGGGAGCCAATGAGCAGTTCTTC. Protein: CASALAGANEQFF.

Turning to this clone: The junction departs from germline at one end; a sequencing error may be responsible. The chain carries TRBV7-7 and TRBJ2-2; 10 bases are shared with TRBD2. The CDR3 has 14 residues. Germline V gives CDR1 SSHAT, CDR2 FNYEAQ (reference sequence). The CDR3 region has the DNA TGTGCTAGCAGCCAGCGGGAGGGGGTCGGGGAGCTGTTTTTT. It specifies CASSQREGVGELFF.

This clone was observed at least ten times. The sample carries other DNA sequences with the same CDR3. The chain combines TRBV5-1 with TRBJ2-1; TRBD2 aligns across 12 bases. In germline, CDR1 is SGHRS, CDR2 YFSETQ. The CDR3 loop spans 16 amino acids. V was pared by 4 bases and J by 2 bases, with 4 bases of the junction left unmatched. CDR3 sequence reads: CASSTPSGRAYNEQFF. In DNA form, the CDR3 reads TGCGCCAGCAGCACCCCTAGCGGGAGGGCCTACAATGAGCAGTTCTTC.

This clone came up many times. The V gene is TRBV29-1, the J gene TRBJ2-3; D is ambiguous. Germline-derived CDR1 and CDR2 are SQVTM and ANQGSEA. CDR3 size: 14 residues. V dropped 4 bases and J dropped 7 bases, with 18 bases sitting between them. Written as DNA, the CDR3 is TGCAGCGTTGGGGGAATAGGGAATACCCATACGCAGTATTTT. The encoded protein is CSVGGIGNTHTQYF.

This clone came up a few times. The genes are TRBV7-8 and TRBJ2-1, with 7 positions matching TRBD2. V dropped 3 bases and J dropped 0; count of bases not matched to a gene: 2. The CDR3 length is 15 residues. From germline, CDR1 is SGHVS and CDR2 FQNEAQ. CDR3 sequence: CASSLGLISYNEQFF. In nucleotides, the CDR3 is TGTGCCAGCAGCTTGGGACTAATCTCCTACAATGAGCAGTTCTTC. The full variable domain, with the rest looked up from reference TRBV7-8 and TRBJ2-1, is GAGVSQSPRYKVAKRGQDVALRCDPISGHVSLFWYQQALGQGPEFLTYFQNEAQLDKSGLPSDRFFAERPEGSVSTLKIQRTQQEDSAVYLCASSLGLISYNEQFFGPGTRLTVL.

The chain is built from TRBV10-3 and TRBJ2-3; D call uncertain. Looked up from germline, CDR1 is ENHRY and CDR2 is SYGVKD. The CDR3 has 14 residues. The germline V and J ends were trimmed by 6 bases and 3 bases, with 13 bases remaining between them. The CDR3: CAIREPGKTDTQYF. Written as DNA, the CDR3 is TGTGCCATCAGGGAGCCTGGGAAAACAGATACGCAGTATTTT.

In its sample, this clone was seen many times. V and J are TRBV29-1 and TRBJ1-3; D call uncertain. Germline CDR1 SQVTM, CDR2 ANQGSEA. Trimming shortened V by 6 bases and J by 0 bases, and 15 bases separated the two germline ends. The CDR3 extends over 15 amino acids. CDR3 DNA sequence: TGCAGCGTCCAACTTGGGAGTTTCTCTGGAAACACCATATATTTT. It specifies CSVQLGSFSGNTIYF.

This clone was seen only a few times. The chain links TRBV15 to TRBJ2-5, with TRBD1 identical over 7 bases. Losses at the gene ends were 5 bases for V and 6 bases for J; bases not matched to a gene: 12. The V gene's germline CDR1 is LNHNV and CDR2 YYDKDF (reference sequence). This CDR3 comprises 15 residues. The CDR3 protein is CATSGAGTVTKTQYF. For the CDR3, the DNA is TGTGCCACCAGCGGTGCCGGGACAGTAACAAAGACCCAGTACTTC. The complete variable domain, with remaining parts taken from reference TRBV15 and TRBJ2-5, reads DAMVIQNPRYQVTQFGKPVTLSCSQTLNHNVMYWYQQKSSQAPKLLFHYYDKDFNNEADTPDNFQSRRPNTSFCFLDIRSPGLGDTAMYLCATSGAGTVTKTQYFGPGTRLLVL.

In this sample, this clone turned up a few times. The V and J genes are TRBV6-5 and TRBJ2-1; 8 bases agree with TRBD2. This CDR3 is built from 16 residues. V shed 2 bases and J 5 bases; nucleotides not matched to a gene: 8. Germline assignment: CDR1 MNHEY and CDR2 SVGAGI. The chain's CDR3 is CASSYTFLAGNNEQFF. The CDR3, as DNA: TGTGCCAGCAGTTACACGTTTCTAGCGGGCAACAATGAGCAGTTCTTC.

This clone was recorded many times. The genes are TRBV4-3 and TRBJ2-6; D perhaps matches TRBD1 (6 bases). The ends were cut back, 0 bases at V and 0 bases at J, with 9 bases in the middle. This CDR3 contains 17 residues. Looked up from germline, CDR1 is LGHNA and CDR2 is YSLEER. CDR3 nucleotide sequence: TGCGCCAGCAGCCAAGATACAGGGACCTCTGGGGCCAACGTCCTGACTTTC. This encodes CASSQDTGTSGANVLTF.

The rearrangement joins TRBV6-5 to TRBJ2-2, with D possibly matching TRBD1 (5 bases). V dropped 2 bases and J dropped 5 bases, with 6 bases sitting between them. This CDR3 has 13 amino acids. Germline assignment: CDR1 MNHEY and CDR2 SVGAGI. CDR3 sequence (DNA): TGTGCCAGCAGTTACGCAGGGACCGGGGAGCTGTTTTTT. Amino acids: CASSYAGTGELFF.

This clone was found a few times. This chain joins TRBV11-2 and TRBJ2-1; 8 bases are shared with TRBD1. The CDR3 is 16 residues long. The germline CDR1 and CDR2 sequences are SGHAT and FQNNGV. The V segment lost 4 bases and the J segment 0 bases; nucleotides outside the gene matches: 5. This chain's CDR3 is CASSSTGGYSYNEQFF. In DNA, the CDR3 is TGTGCCAGCAGCTCAACAGGGGGATACTCCTACAATGAGCAGTTCTTC.

This clone has a handful of counts. The chain couples TRBV5-1 to TRBJ2-3; 7 bases fit TRBD1. There are 14 residues in the CDR3. Germline CDR1 SGHRS, CDR2 YFSETQ. V dropped 4 bases and J dropped 4; count of bases not matched to a gene: 6. The CDR3 loop reads CASSQLQGSDTQYF. CDR3 nucleotides: TGCGCCAGCAGCCAACTACAGGGGTCAGATACGCAGTATTTT.

This chain uses TRBV5-4 with TRBJ2-3; 11 nucleotides align to TRBD2. J lost 6 bases, V lost 1 base, and 7 bases had no gene match. Germline V lookup: CDR1 SGHNT, CDR2 YYREEE (reference sequence). The CDR3 length is 16 residues. The chain's CDR3 is CASSLTSGLAVDTQYF. The CDR3 DNA reads as TGTGCCAGCAGCTTGACGTCGGGACTAGCGGTTGATACGCAGTATTTT.

A few counts support this clone. This chain links TRBV5-6 with TRBJ2-7, with 9 nucleotides matching TRBD1. Unmatched junction bases numbered 6, after V lost 2 bases and J lost 0 bases. Per the germline V gene, CDR1 is SGHDT and CDR2 is YYEEEE. The CDR3 covers 16 residues. The CDR3 nucleotides are TGTGCCAGCAGCTTTCTCCGACAGGGGGGCTCCTACGAGCAGTACTTC. Translated: CASSFLRQGGSYEQYF. Based on the CDR3 plus reference TRBV5-6 and TRBJ2-7, the full variable domain is DAGVTQSPTHLIKTRGQQVTLRCSPKSGHDTVSWYQQALGQGPQFIFQYYEEEERQRGNFPDRFSGHQFPNYSSELNVNALLLGDSALYLCASSFLRQGGSYEQYFGPGTRLTVT.

This clone was seen only a few times. The gene calls are TRBV5-4 and TRBJ2-1, with a tentative D call TRBD1 (5 bases). CDR1 and CDR2 (germline): SGHNT, YYREEE (reference sequence). V was shortened by 0 bases and J by 5 bases, with 9 bases between the two germline ends. This CDR3 spans 14 amino acids. The CDR3 sequence: CASSLEQAHNEQFF. The CDR3 region has the DNA TGTGCCAGCAGCTTGGAACAGGCCCACAATGAGCAGTTCTTC.

The V gene is TRBV12-2, the J gene TRBJ2-5; the D call of TRBD2 is as the table states it, not checked on the DNA. TRBV12-2 is labeled a pseudogene. This CDR3 is 15 amino acids long. The CDR3 sequence is CASRVWLAGVETQYF. CDR3 DNA: TGTGCAAGTCGCGTCTGGCTAGCGGGAGTAGAGACCCAGTACTTC.

This clone has only a few counts. Other DNA sequences in this specimen translate into the identical CDR3. The rearrangement uses TRBV27 and TRBJ2-1; D could derive from TRBD1 or TRBD2 (5 bases each). Deletions cut 8 bases from V and 1 base from J, with 15 bases between. Germline loops: CDR1 MNHEY, CDR2 SMNVEV (reference sequence). The CDR3 covers 15 residues. The CDR3 bases are TGTGCCAGCTGGGACCCCCGAGGTTCCTACAATGAGCAGTTCTTC. Translated, it gives CASWDPRGSYNEQFF.

This clone was picked up a small number of times. The chain uses TRBV4-3 and TRBJ2-6, with no clear D. Deletions cut 4 bases from V and 6 bases from J, with 10 bases between. CDR3 size: 14 residues. Per germline, CDR1 LGHNA and CDR2 YSLEER. CDR3 loop: CASSRIIEANVLTF. The CDR3 region has the DNA TGCGCCAGCAGCCGAATAATAGAGGCCAACGTCCTGACTTTC.

The gene calls are TRBV30 and TRBJ2-1; TRBD2 matches at 10 bases. Germline CDR1 is GTSNPN and CDR2 is SVGIG (reference sequence). The CDR3 has 16 residues. With V trimmed by 0 bases and J by 3 bases, 5 bases remained unmatched. CDR3 DNA sequence: TGTGCCTGGAGTGTACGGCTAGCGGGAGACTACAATGAGCAGTTCTTC. Translation: CAWSVRLAGDYNEQFF.

The V gene is TRBV2, the J gene TRBJ2-7; 8 nucleotides match TRBD2. V lost 4 bases and J lost 3; bases outside the gene matches: 5. The CDR3 extends over 14 amino acids. Germline V gives CDR1 SNHLY, CDR2 FYNNEI. The CDR3, as DNA: TGTGCCAGCAGTGGCCTAGCGGGTTACTACGAGCAGTACTTC. This encodes CASSGLAGYYEQYF.